This T cell receptor (beta chain) was recorded in a study of blood T cell repertoires in COVID-19. Allocation to cohorts depended on clinical history reported by the participants. The CDR3 consists of 15 residues. Germline lookup yields CDR1 MDHEN and CDR2 SYDVKM. Trimming removed 2 bases at V and 0 bases at J, with 10 bases between. In the study's own analysis: Amplification of reference gene primers provided the estimated nucleated cell counts. TCRdb's copy holds only in-frame clones and misses some; the assay was immunoSEQ multiplex PCR. V and J calls and clone size are copied from that table; D and trimming were computed from the DNA. The profile shows about 260,000 clones, approximately 90% of them singletons.

The receptor's source is a woman aged 25 to 39 with acute COVID-19. What was sequenced was PBMCs or T cells enriched from blood (not recorded which). V gene TRBV28 combines with J gene TRBJ1-1; no reliable D call. The CDR3 region is CASSLNEVVNTEAFF. The CDR3 DNA sequence: TGTGCCAGCAGTTTAAATGAGGTGGTGAACACTGAAGCTTTCTTT.